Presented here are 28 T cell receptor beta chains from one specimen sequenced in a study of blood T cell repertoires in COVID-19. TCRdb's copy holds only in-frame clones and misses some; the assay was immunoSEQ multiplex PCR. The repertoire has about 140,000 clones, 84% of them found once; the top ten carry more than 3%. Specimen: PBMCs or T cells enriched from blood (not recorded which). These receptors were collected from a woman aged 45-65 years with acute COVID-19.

This CDR3 is CATSRGGGWPQHF. CDR3 nucleotides: TGTGCCACCAGCAGAGGGGGAGGATGGCCCCAGCATTTT. This sequence joins TRBV15 and TRBJ1-5; D ambiguous. The CDR3 extends over 13 amino acids. Trimming left V 1 base short and J 9 bases short, with 10 bases between. The germline V gene has CDR1 LNHNV and CDR2 YYDKDF (reference sequence).

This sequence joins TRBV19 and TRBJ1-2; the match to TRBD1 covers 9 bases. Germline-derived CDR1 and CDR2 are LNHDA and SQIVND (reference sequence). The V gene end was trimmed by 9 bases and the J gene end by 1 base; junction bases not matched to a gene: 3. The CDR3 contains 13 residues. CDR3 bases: TGTGCCAGCTCGACAGGGGGTAACTATGGCTACACCTTC. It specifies CASSTGGNYGYTF.

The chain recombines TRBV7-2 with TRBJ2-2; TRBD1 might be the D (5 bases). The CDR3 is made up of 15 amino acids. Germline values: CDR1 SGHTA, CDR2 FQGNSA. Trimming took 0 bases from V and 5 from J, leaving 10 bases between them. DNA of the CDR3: TGTGCCAGCAGCTTAGCGGGGCCTCAGACCGGGGAGCTGTTTTTT. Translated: CASSLAGPQTGELFF. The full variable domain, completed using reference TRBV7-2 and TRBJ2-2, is GAGVSQSPSNKVTEKGKDVELRCDPISGHTALYWYRQSLGQGLEFLIYFQGNSAPDKSGLPSDRFSAERTGGSVSTLTIQRTQQEDSAVYLCASSLAGPQTGELFFGEGSRLTVL.

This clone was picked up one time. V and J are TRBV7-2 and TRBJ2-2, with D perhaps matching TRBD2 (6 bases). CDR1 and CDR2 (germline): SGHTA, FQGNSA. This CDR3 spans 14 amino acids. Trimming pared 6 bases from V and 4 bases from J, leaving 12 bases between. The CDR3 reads CASRRDLSTGELFF. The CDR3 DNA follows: TGTGCCAGCAGGCGGGACTTGTCCACCGGGGAGCTGTTTTTT.

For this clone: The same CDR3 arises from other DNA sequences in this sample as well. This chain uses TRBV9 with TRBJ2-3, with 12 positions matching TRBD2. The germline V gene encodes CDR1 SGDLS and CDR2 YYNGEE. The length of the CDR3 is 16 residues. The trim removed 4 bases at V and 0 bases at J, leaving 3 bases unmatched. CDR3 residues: CASSLGTSGSTDTQYF. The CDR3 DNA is TGTGCCAGCAGCCTCGGGACTAGCGGGAGCACAGATACGCAGTATTTT.

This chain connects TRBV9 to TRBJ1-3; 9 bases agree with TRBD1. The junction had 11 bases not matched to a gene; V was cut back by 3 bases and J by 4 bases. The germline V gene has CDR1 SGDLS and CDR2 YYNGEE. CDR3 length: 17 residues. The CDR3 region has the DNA TGTGCCAGCAGCGGTCGGAGTGGACAGGGGTACGGAAACACCATATATTTT. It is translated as CASSGRSGQGYGNTIYF.

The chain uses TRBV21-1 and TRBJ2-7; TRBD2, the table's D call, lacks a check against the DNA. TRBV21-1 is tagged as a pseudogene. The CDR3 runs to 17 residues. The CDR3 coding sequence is TGTGCCAGCAGCAAAGCGCTCCGCGGTTGGCCCGTCCACGAGCAGTACTTC. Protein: CASSKALRGWPVHEQYF.

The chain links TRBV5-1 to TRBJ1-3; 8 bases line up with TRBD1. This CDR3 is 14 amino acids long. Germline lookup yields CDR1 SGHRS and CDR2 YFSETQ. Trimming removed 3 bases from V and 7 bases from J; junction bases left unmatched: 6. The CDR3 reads CASSWDTGGNTIYF. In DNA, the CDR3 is TGCGCCAGCAGCTGGGACACAGGGGGGAACACCATATATTTT. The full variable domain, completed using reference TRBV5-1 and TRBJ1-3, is KAGVTQTPRYLIKTRGQQVTLSCSPISGHRSVSWYQQTPGQGLQFLFEYFSETQRNKGNFPGRFSGRQFSNSRSEMNVSTLELGDSALYLCASSWDTGGNTIYFGEGSWLTVV.

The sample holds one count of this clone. CDR3: CASSINPRLYNEQFF. CDR3 nucleotides: TGTGCCAGTAGTATTAACCCCCGGTTGTACAATGAGCAGTTCTTC. The V gene is TRBV19, the J gene TRBJ2-1; D ambiguous. The CDR3 has 15 amino acids. V gave up 3 bases and J gave up 4 bases, with 13 bases separating them. The V gene's germline CDR1 is LNHDA and CDR2 SQIVND (reference sequence).

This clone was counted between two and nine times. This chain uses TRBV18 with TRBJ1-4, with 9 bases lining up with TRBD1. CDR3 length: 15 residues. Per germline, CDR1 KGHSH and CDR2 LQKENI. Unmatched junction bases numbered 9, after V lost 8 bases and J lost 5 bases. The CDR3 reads CASASTGGRNEKLFF. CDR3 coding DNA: TGTGCCAGCGCATCTACAGGGGGCCGGAATGAAAAACTGTTTTTT.

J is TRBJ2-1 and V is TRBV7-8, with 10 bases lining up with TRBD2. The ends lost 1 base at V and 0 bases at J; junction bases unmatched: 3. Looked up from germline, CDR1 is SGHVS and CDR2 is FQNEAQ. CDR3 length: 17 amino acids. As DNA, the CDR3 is TGTGCCAGCAGCTTAGTGGCTAGCGGGAGCTCCTACAATGAGCAGTTCTTC. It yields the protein CASSLVASGSSYNEQFF.

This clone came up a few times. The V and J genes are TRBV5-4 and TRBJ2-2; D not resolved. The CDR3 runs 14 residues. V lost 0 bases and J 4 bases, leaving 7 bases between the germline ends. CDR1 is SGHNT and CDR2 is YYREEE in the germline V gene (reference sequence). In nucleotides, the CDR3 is TGTGCCAGCAGCTTGGACCAGTCCACCGGGGAGCTGTTTTTT. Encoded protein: CASSLDQSTGELFF.

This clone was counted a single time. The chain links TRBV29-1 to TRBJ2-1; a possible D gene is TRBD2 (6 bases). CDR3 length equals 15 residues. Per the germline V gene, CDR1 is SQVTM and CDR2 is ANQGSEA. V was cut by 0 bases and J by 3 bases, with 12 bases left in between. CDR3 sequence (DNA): TGCAGCGTTGAAGATCCCGGGAGTAACTACAATGAGCAGTTCTTC. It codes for CSVEDPGSNYNEQFF.

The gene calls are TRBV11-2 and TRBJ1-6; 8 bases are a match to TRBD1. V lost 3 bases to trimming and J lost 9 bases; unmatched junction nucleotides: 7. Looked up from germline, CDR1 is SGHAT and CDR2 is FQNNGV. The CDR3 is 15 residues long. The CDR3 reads CASSLTGDVTSPLHF. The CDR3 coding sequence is TGTGCCAGCAGCTTGACAGGGGACGTGACTTCACCCCTCCACTTT.

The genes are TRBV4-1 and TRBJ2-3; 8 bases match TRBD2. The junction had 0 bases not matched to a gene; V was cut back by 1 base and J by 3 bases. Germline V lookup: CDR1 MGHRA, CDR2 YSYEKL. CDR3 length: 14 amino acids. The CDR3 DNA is TGCGCCAGCAGCCAAGCGGGAGGGACAGATACGCAGTATTTT. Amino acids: CASSQAGGTDTQYF.

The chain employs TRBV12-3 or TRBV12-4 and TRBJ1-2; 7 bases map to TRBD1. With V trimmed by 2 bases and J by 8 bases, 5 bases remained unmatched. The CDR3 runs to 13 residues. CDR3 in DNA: TGTGCCAGCAGTTTACCCCACAGGGGCGGCTACACCTTC. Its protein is CASSLPHRGGYTF.

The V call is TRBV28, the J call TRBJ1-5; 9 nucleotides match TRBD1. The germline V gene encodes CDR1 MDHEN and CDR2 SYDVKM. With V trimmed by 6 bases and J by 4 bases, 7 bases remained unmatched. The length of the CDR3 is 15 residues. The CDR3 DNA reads TGTGCCAGCAGCAACAGGGGGCCGGGAAATCAGCCCCAGCATTTT. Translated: CASSNRGPGNQPQHF.

CDR3 sequence reads: CASPVRDRDSEDEFF. DNA of the CDR3: TGCGCCAGCCCGGTCCGGGACAGGGATAGTGAGGACGAATTCTTC. The rearrangement links TRBV10-1 to TRBJ2-1; 9 bases align to TRBD1. Germline loops: CDR1 WNHNN, CDR2 SYGVQD (reference sequence). The V gene end was trimmed by 8 bases and the J gene end by 16 bases; junction bases not matched to a gene: 21. The CDR3 is 15 residues long.

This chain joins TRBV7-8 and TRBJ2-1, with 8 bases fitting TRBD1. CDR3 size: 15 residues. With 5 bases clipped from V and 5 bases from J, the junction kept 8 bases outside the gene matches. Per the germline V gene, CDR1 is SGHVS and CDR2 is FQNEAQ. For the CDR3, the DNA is TGTGCCAGCAGCCCCCGCAGGGGGCTGGACAATGAGCAGTTCTTC. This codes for CASSPRRGLDNEQFF.

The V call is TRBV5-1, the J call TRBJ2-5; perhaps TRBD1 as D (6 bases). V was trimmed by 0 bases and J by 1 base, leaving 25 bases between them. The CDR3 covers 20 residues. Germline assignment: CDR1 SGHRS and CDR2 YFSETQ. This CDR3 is CASSLAIAPGPDSTQETQYF. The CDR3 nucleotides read TGCGCCAGCAGCTTGGCGATCGCTCCGGGACCGGACAGTACCCAAGAGACCCAGTACTTC.

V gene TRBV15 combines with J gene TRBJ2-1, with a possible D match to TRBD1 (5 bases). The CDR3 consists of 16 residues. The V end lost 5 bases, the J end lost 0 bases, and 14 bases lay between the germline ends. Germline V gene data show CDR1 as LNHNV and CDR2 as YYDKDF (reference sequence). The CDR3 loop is CATSQQDLSSYNEQFF. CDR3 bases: TGTGCCACCAGCCAACAGGATCTTAGCTCCTACAATGAGCAGTTCTTC.

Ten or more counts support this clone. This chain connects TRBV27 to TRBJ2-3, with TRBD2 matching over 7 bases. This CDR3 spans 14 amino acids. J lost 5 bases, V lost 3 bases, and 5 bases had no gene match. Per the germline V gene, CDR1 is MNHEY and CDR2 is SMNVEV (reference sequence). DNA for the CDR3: TGTGCCAGCAGTTTCGATTCTAGCGGAGATACGCAGTATTTT. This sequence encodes CASSFDSSGDTQYF.

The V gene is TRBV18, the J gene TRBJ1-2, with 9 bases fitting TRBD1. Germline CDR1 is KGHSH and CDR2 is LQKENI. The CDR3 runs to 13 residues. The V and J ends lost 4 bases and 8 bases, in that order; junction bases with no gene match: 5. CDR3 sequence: CASSQGQGLGYTF. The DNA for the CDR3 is TGTGCCAGCTCACAAGGACAGGGGCTGGGCTACACCTTC.

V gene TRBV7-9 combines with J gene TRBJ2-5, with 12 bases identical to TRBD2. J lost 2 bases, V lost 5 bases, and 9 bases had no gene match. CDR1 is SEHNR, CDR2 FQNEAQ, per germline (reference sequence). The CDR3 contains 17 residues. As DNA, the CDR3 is TGTGCCAGCAGCCCCCAGTGGACTAGCGGGGTGCAAGAGACCCAGTACTTC. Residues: CASSPQWTSGVQETQYF.

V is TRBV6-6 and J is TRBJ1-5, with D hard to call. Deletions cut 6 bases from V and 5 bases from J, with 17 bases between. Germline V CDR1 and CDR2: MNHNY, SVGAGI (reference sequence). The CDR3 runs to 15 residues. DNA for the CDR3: TGTGCCAGCAGGGATCTGCAGGCCCCGCATCAGCCCCAGCATTTT. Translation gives CASRDLQAPHQPQHF.

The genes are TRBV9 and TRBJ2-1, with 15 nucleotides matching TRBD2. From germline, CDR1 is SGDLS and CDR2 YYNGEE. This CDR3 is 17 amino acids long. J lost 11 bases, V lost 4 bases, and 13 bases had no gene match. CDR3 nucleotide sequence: TGTGCCAGCAGCCAGGGACTAGCGGGAGGCGGGGCGGTAAAGCAGTTCTTC. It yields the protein CASSQGLAGGGAVKQFF.

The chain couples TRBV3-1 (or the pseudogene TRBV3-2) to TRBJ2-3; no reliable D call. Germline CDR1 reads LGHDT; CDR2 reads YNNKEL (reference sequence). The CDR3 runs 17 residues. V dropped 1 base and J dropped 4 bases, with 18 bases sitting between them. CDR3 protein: CASSQAASIGGADTQYF. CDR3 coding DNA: TGTGCCAGCAGCCAAGCGGCTAGTATAGGTGGTGCAGATACGCAGTATTTT.

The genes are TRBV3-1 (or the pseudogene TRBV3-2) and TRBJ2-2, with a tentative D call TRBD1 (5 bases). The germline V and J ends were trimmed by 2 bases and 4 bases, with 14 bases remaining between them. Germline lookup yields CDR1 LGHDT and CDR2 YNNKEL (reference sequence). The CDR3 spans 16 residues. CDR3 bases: TGTGCCAGCAGCCAATTCCTGGGAAGGGGCACCGGGGAGCTGTTTTTT. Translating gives CASSQFLGRGTGELFF.